This T cell receptor beta chain was found in a study of T-cell memory formation after mild COVID-19. Overall study: There were largely donor-specific TCR clusters. Study findings and constraints: Clones that got smaller from day 15 to 85 had even CD4/CD8, while clones growing later tipped toward CD4+.

One entry per CDR3 protein results from TCRdb running MiXCR on the 5' RACE reads. This sample has more than 120,000 distinct CDR3 sequences, with about 6.1% found just once. About this clonotype: Its antigen is still unknown.

V shed 1 base and J shed 7 bases, with 12 bases lying between them. The CDR3 totals 15 residues. CDR1 is SGHRS, CDR2 YFSETQ, per germline. The chain links TRBV5-1 to TRBJ1-6, with TRBD1 as a possible D gene (6 bases). This clonotype originated in an adult woman who had mild COVID-19 (a few samples of this study predate the infection). Cell type and time point are not known. The source material was PBMCs or a T cell subset sorted from them (not recorded which). This chain's CDR3 is CASSLLGQQNSPLHF. CDR3 nucleotide sequence: TGCGCCAGCAGCTTGCTTGGACAGCAGAATTCACCCCTCCACTTT. Based on the CDR3 plus reference TRBV5-1 and TRBJ1-6, the full variable domain is KAGVTQTPRYLIKTRGQQVTLSCSPISGHRSVSWYQQTPGQGLQFLFEYFSETQRNKGNFPGRFSGRQFSNSRSEMNVSTLELGDSALYLCASSLLGQQNSPLHFGNGTRLTVT.